The entry that follows covers one T cell receptor beta chain sequence. The data were obtained in a study of T cells in tuberculosis. Study-level results: Low-affinity CD1B-GMM tetramer-binding T cells may have been missed.

TCR-alpha and TCR-beta chains were sequenced unpaired. Clones were sequenced by immunoSEQ multiplex PCR, and TCRdb holds only the in-frame ones, with some missing. The profile shows around 60,000 clones, 81% of them singletons. With 0 bases removed from V and 1 base from J, the gap between germline ends came to 6 bases. Germline V gene sequence: CDR1 GTSNPN, CDR2 SVGIG (reference sequence). The CDR3 sequence is 13 residues long. Cells were sorted from thawed PBMC rested overnight and stained with GMM-loaded CD1B tetramer, viability dye and anti-CD3. C32 glucose monomycolate from Rhodococcus equi was loaded onto the CD1B tetramers.

The TCR originated in an adult woman with latent tuberculosis. The chain has TRBV30 and TRBJ1-1, with D unresolved. Sample: CD1b-GMM tetramer-negative cells sorted from PBMCs. CDR3 nucleotide sequence: TGTGCCTGGAGTGTACGGGGGAACACTGAAGCTTTCTTT. Its protein is CAWSVRGNTEAFF.